The present entry profiles one T cell receptor beta chain with its context. This clonotype showed up just once. Its antigen remains unidentified. No much larger clone is present one base from it, and per-base qualities are unavailable. The data were taken from a study of blood T cells in healthy people across ages (dated by TCRdb to the mid-2010s). About the study as a whole: In model experiments, roughly one uniquely barcoded TCR beta cDNA molecule per two T cells was captured by template switching. To track age-related changes in TCR beta repertoire diversity, the study relied on deep sequencing normalized with unique cDNA molecular identifiers. Using the same blood draw, the study looked at two additional independent replicas of 1 million unique cDNA reads for two donors, one aged 18 to 29 and the other aged 80 or older. The donors were split into four age groups: young (average about 15 years), middle-aged (roughly 40), aged (more than 60) and long-lived (roughly 80). To avoid experimental bias, donors of different ages were distributed randomly across sequencing lanes. On the study overall, not on this receptor specifically: The CMV infection status of donors was not known, potentially confounding age-related changes in expanded clonotypes. The percentage of naive T cells measured by flow cytometry correlated strongly with observed TCR beta diversity. Estimates of total diversity from one million sequenced T cells were regarded as lower bounds and underestimates. As age increased, observed TCR beta diversity per million T cells dropped in a roughly linear way, and a significant reduction was already evident by age roughly 40. Compared with the aged group, more naive CD4+ T cells, fewer expanded clones and increased TCR diversity were shown by the long-lived group, suggesting age selection. Conclusive comparison of naive and antigen-experienced compartments was prevented by the profiling of bulk unsorted PBMCs.

The donors were roughly 40 Caucasian individuals from Russia, aged 6 to 90 years, who were systemically healthy. Around 10 milliliters of peripheral blood were collected from each donor into EDTA-treated Vacutainer tubes. PBMCs were isolated by Ficoll-Paque density-gradient centrifugation, with at least 6.5 million obtained per sample. Trizol reagent was used to extract total RNA from PBMCs, with at least 6 micrograms per sample. For every donor, an aliquot of PBMCs went through flow cytometry to measure the percentages of naive CD45RAhigh/CD27high T cells. CDR1 is given as SGHTA and CDR2 as FQGNSA, both from the germline V gene. The CDR3 holds 15 amino acids from the cysteine to the phenylalanine. This entry keeps only the CDR3 DNA: 45 bases, framed from base 1. V and J are truncated by 5 bases and 3 bases respectively, leaving an intervening sequence of 16 bases. Receptor amplification or capture employed 5' RACE. The sequencing machine was an Illumina HiSeq 2500. A second PCR of about 6 to 12 cycles was performed with a sample-barcoded 5' primer and a J-beta primer mix. A unique molecular identifier was introduced onto each TCR beta cDNA molecule by a template-switch 5' adaptor carrying 12 random nucleotides. At least 2.5 million CDR3-containing paired-end reads were obtained from each sample. All of the RNA was converted into first-strand cDNA using the Mint cDNA synthesis kit, with a TRBC-specific oligonucleotide serving as the primer. All cDNA was treated with uracil-DNA glycosylase and then went through a first 18-cycle PCR with the universal primers M1SS and BC2_uni_R. The paper's data handling went like this. For normalization, 1 million high-quality reads were randomly selected from each sample, with every read carrying a distinct molecular identifier. Reads sharing molecular identifiers were discarded rather than binned into consensus sequences. CDR3 identification, clonotype clustering and error correction used MiTCR with a Q25 quality threshold and the strictest error-elimination algorithm. A nonparametric unseen species model with Euler transformation was used to estimate a lower bound on total TCR beta diversity. The public reads were run again by TCRdb, first through fastp at Q25 and then through MiXCR, and only productive beta chains were kept. Every entry covers one CDR3 protein and lists the most common genes and DNA from its rows. TCRdb assigned the V and J calls; the authors' analysis was not used. The sample yields over 1.5 million distinct CDR3 sequences; 49% were counted once. The top ten constitute about 2.1% of the sample.

The sequence joins TRBV7-2 to TRBJ1-1, and perhaps TRBD1 as D gene, on 6 matching bases. The specimen was blood. This TCR was recovered from a woman aged 40-49 years in good health. The DNA is as follows: TGTGCCAGCAGCGCCTCACCAGGGGCGTACACTGAAGCTTTCTTT. Its translation reads: CASSASPGAYTEAFF.